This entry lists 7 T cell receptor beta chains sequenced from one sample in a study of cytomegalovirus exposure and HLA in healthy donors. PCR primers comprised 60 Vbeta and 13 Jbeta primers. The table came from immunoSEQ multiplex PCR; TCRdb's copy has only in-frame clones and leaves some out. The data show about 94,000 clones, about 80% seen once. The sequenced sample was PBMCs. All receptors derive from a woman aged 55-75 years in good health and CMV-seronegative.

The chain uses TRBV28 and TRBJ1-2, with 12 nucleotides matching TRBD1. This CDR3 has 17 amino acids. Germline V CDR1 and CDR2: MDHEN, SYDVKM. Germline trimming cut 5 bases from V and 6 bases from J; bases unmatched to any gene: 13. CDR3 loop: CASSPPGTGGGYHGYTF. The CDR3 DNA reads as TGTGCCAGCAGTCCTCCCGGGACAGGGGGCGGCTATCATGGCTACACCTTC.

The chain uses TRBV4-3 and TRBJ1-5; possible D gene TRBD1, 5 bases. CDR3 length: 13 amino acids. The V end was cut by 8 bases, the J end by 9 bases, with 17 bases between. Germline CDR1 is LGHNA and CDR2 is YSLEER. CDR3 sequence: CASGPTDRRPQHF. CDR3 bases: TGCGCCAGCGGTCCGACAGACCGGCGGCCCCAGCATTTT.

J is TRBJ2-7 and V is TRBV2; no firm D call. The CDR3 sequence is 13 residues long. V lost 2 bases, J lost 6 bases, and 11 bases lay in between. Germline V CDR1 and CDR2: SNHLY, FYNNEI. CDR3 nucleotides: TGTGCCAGCAGTGAAAGTACGCGGAGCGAGCAGTACTTC. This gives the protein CASSESTRSEQYF.

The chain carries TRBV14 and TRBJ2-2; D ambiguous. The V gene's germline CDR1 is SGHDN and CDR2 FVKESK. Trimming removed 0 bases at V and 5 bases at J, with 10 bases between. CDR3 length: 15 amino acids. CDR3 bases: TGTGCCAGCAGCCAAGAGTGGGCTATTACCGGGGAGCTGTTTTTT. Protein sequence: CASSQEWAITGELFF.

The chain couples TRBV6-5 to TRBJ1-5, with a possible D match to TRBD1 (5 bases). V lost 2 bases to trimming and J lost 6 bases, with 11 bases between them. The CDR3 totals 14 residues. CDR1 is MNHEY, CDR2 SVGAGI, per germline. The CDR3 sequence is CASSYVAGTQPQHF. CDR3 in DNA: TGTGCCAGCAGTTACGTCGCGGGGACTCAGCCCCAGCATTTT.

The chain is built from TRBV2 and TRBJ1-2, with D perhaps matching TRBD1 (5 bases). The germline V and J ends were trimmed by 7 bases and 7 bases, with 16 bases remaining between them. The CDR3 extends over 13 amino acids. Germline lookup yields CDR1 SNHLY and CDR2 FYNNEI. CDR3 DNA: TGTGCCAGCACTCCGGGACGAGCGGGTGGCTACACCTTC. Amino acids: CASTPGRAGGYTF.

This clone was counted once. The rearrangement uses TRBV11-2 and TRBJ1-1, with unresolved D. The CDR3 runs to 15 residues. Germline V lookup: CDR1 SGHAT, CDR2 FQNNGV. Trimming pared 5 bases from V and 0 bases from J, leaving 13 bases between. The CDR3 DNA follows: TGTGCCAGCAGCGTAATGAGCGGCATGAACACTGAAGCTTTCTTT. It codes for CASSVMSGMNTEAFF.